This T cell receptor (beta chain) was retrieved from a study of T-cell memory formation after mild COVID-19. Each CDR3 protein gets one entry after TCRdb re-called the 5' RACE reads with MiXCR. Of about 360,000 distinct CDR3 sequences detected, over 13% appear once; the ten largest clones hold 20% to 25%. This clonotype has more than one count but fewer than ten. The CDR3 is made up of 14 amino acids. Germline V CDR1 and CDR2: DFQATT, SNEGSKA (reference sequence). Losses at the gene ends were 1 base for V and 1 base for J; bases not matched to a gene: 4. The sequence derives from a man aged 18 to 35 who had mild COVID-19 (a few samples of this study predate the infection). Cell type and time point are not known. Sample: PBMCs or a T cell subset sorted from them (not recorded which). The V gene is TRBV20-1, the J gene TRBJ2-7; 7 bases are a match to TRBD1. The CDR3 DNA reads TGCAGTGCTAGAGGGATGGACAGGTCCTACGAGCAGTACGTC. Protein sequence: CSARGMDRSYEQYV.